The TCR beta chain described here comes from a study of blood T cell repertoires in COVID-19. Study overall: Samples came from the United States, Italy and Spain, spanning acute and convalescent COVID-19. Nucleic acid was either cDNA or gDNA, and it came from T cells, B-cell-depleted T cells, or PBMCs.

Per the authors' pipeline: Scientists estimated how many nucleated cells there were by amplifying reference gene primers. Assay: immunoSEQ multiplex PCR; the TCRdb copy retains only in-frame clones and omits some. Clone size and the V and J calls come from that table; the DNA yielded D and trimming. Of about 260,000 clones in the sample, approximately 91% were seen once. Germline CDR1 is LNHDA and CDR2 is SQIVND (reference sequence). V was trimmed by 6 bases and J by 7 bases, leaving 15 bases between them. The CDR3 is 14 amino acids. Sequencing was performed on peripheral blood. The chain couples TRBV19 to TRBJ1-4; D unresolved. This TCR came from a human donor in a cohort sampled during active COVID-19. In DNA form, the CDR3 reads TGTGCCAGTAGGGAGGAAATCTTCATTGAAAAACTGTTTTTT. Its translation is CASREEIFIEKLFF.